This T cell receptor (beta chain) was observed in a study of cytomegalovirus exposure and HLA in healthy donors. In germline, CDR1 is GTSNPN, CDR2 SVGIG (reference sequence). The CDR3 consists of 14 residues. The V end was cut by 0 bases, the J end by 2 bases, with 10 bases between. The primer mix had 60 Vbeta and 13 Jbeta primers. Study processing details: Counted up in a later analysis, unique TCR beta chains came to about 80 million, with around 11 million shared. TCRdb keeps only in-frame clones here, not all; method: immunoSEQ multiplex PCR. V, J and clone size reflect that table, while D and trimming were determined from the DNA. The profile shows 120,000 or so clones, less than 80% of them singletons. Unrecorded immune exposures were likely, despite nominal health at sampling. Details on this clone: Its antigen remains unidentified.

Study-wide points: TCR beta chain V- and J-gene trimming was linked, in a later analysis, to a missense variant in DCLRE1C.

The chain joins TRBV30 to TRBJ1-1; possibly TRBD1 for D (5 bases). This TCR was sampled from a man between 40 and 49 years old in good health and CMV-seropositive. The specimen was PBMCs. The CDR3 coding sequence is TGTGCCTGGAGTGTAGGGGCACTAAACACTGAAGCTTTCTTT. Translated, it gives CAWSVGALNTEAFF.